Sequencing of this TCR beta chain was carried out in a study of shared clonotypes between healthy human individuals. The wider study: Per donor, CD8 memory used one plate, CD8 naive used two, CD4 memory used three and CD4 naive used three. Whole-study findings and limits: Richness estimates generally favored naive over memory subsets.

About this clone itself: Antigen specificity is unknown.

Researchers ran the assay at a deep level. TCRdb keeps only in-frame clones here, not all; method: immunoSEQ multiplex PCR. Of some 1.5 million clones in the sample, roughly 96% were seen once. V gave up 5 bases and J gave up 3 bases; unmatched junction bases: 6. The germline V gene encodes CDR1 SGHNT and CDR2 YYREEE (reference sequence). The CDR3 extends over 15 amino acids. The clonotype was recovered from a man aged 25-40 years in good health. The specimen was naive CD4+ T cells sorted from blood. Noted subset: CD45RA+ positively selected. V and J are TRBV5-4 and TRBJ2-7, with TRBD2 matching over 12 bases. CDR3 amino acids: CASRARLAGDYEQYF. The CDR3 DNA reads as TGTGCCAGCAGGGCCCGACTAGCGGGAGACTACGAGCAGTACTTC.